Listed below are T cell receptor beta chains from one sample, sequenced in a study of technical replicates of blood from a handful of donors. Profiled with immunoSEQ multiplex PCR; TCRdb holds only in-frame clones, not every one. The sample holds fewer than 65,000 clones, around 87% seen once. Sequencing was performed on PBMCs. Receptors were obtained from a human donor in good health. Some clones in this sample may be carry-over from other donors' samples. CDR3s include the opening cysteine and the closing phenylalanine or tryptophan. D genes are given only for firm matches. Size is omitted from some rows. Given values are once, few, many or a class for expanded clones.

J gene: TRBJ2-1
D gene: TRBD2
clone size: -
V gene: TRBV10-3
CDR3 protein: CAISPSGADNEQFF
CDR3 DNA: TGTGCCATCAGTCCTAGCGGAGCAGACAATGAGCAGTTCTTC

J gene: TRBJ2-7
D gene: -
clone size: -
V gene: TRBV6-4
CDR3 protein: CASGRDPNPYEQYF
CDR3 DNA: TGTGCCAGCGGGCGGGACCCTAATCCCTACGAGCAGTACTTC

J gene: TRBJ2-7
D gene: -
clone size: -
V gene: TRBV7-9
CDR3 protein: CASSSTTGYYEQYF
CDR3 DNA: TGTGCCAGCAGCTCCACCACAGGGTACTACGAGCAGTACTTC

J gene: TRBJ2-7
D gene: -
clone size: -
V gene: TRBV7-9
CDR3 protein: CASSLGMDYYEQYF
CDR3 DNA: TGTGCCAGCAGCTTAGGTATGGACTACTACGAGCAGTACTTC

J gene: TRBJ2-5
D gene: -
clone size: -
V gene: TRBV4-3
CDR3 protein: CASSQDRNQETQYF
CDR3 DNA: TGCGCCAGCAGCCAAGACAGGAACCAAGAGACCCAGTACTTC

J gene: TRBJ1-1
D gene: TRBD1
clone size: -
V gene: TRBV11-2
CDR3 protein: CASSPLGTGMNTEAFF
CDR3 DNA: TGTGCCAGCAGCCCGCTGGGGACAGGGATGAACACTGAAGCTTTCTTT

J gene: TRBJ1-1
D gene: -
clone size: -
V gene: TRBV15
CDR3 protein: CATSGSRQSTEAFF
CDR3 DNA: TGTGCCACCAGCGGTAGCCGACAGAGCACTGAAGCTTTCTTT

J gene: TRBJ2-3
D gene: TRBD2
clone size: -
V gene: TRBV29-1
CDR3 protein: CSVEFLAGGGDTQYF
CDR3 DNA: TGCAGCGTTGAATTTCTAGCGGGAGGTGGAGATACGCAGTATTTT

J gene: TRBJ1-1
D gene: -
clone size: -
V gene: TRBV27
CDR3 protein: CASSLGLNTEAFF
CDR3 DNA: TGTGCCAGCAGTTTAGGCCTGAACACTGAAGCTTTCTTT

J gene: TRBJ1-1
D gene: TRBD1
clone size: -
V gene: TRBV18
CDR3 protein: CASSPLGTGDTEAFF
CDR3 DNA: TGTGCCAGCTCACCATTGGGGACAGGGGACACTGAAGCTTTCTTT

J gene: TRBJ2-5
D gene: -
clone size: -
V gene: TRBV19
CDR3 protein: CASSIRRNQETQYF
CDR3 DNA: TGTGCCAGTAGTATACGGCGGAACCAAGAGACCCAGTACTTC

J gene: TRBJ1-1
D gene: TRBD1
clone size: -
V gene: TRBV7-2
CDR3 protein: CASSLGTGKGTEAFF
CDR3 DNA: TGTGCCAGCAGCTTAGGGACAGGGAAGGGCACTGAAGCTTTCTTT

J gene: TRBJ1-2
D gene: -
clone size: once
V gene: TRBV27
CDR3 protein: CASSYRDTRGYTF
CDR3 DNA: TGTGCCAGCAGTTACCGGGACACGAGGGGCTACACCTTC

J gene: TRBJ1-3
D gene: -
clone size: -
V gene: TRBV5-1
CDR3 protein: CASSLEQPGNTIYF
CDR3 DNA: TGCGCCAGCAGCTTGGAACAGCCTGGAAACACCATATATTTT

J gene: TRBJ1-2
D gene: -
clone size: few
V gene: TRBV4-2
CDR3 protein: CASSPGAGDYGYTF
CDR3 DNA: TGTGCCAGCAGCCCCGGGGCAGGGGACTATGGCTACACCTTC

J gene: TRBJ2-3
D gene: -
clone size: -
V gene: TRBV2
CDR3 protein: CASSESAADTQYF
CDR3 DNA: TGTGCCAGCAGTGAAAGTGCAGCAGATACGCAGTATTTT

J gene: TRBJ2-7
D gene: TRBD2
clone size: -
V gene: TRBV12-5
CDR3 protein: CASGLAGLAGGGFQQYF
CDR3 DNA: TGTGCTAGTGGTTTGGCTGGCCTAGCGGGAGGGGGTTTCCAGCAGTACTTC

J gene: TRBJ2-7
D gene: TRBD2
clone size: few
V gene: TRBV4-1
CDR3 protein: CASSHSTGTRRIEQYF
CDR3 DNA: TGCGCCAGCAGCCATAGCACGGGGACTAGACGCATCGAGCAGTACTTC

J gene: TRBJ2-7
D gene: -
clone size: -
V gene: TRBV7-8
CDR3 protein: CASSLTRSAEQYF
CDR3 DNA: TGTGCCAGCAGCTTGACTAGATCTGCCGAGCAGTACTTC

J gene: TRBJ2-2
D gene: TRBD2
clone size: once
V gene: TRBV7-2
CDR3 protein: CASSPPPSGMPGELFF
CDR3 DNA: TGTGCCAGCAGCCCCCCTCCTAGCGGGATGCCCGGGGAGCTGTTTTTT

J gene: TRBJ2-7
D gene: TRBD2
clone size: -
V gene: TRBV7-2
CDR3 protein: CASSLGGGPYEQYF
CDR3 DNA: TGTGCCAGCAGCCTGGGGGGGGGACCCTACGAGCAGTACTTC

J gene: TRBJ2-7
D gene: TRBD1
clone size: once
V gene: TRBV27
CDR3 protein: CASSPVGQSTSYEQYF
CDR3 DNA: TGTGCCAGCAGTCCCGTGGGACAGTCTACCTCCTACGAGCAGTACTTC

J gene: TRBJ2-3
D gene: TRBD1
clone size: -
V gene: TRBV2
CDR3 protein: CASSGGTAATDTQYF
CDR3 DNA: TGTGCCAGCAGTGGTGGGACAGCAGCCACGGATACGCAGTATTTT

J gene: TRBJ1-1
D gene: -
clone size: -
V gene: TRBV19
CDR3 protein: CASSWGGSATEAFF
CDR3 DNA: TGTGCCAGTAGTTGGGGAGGGTCGGCCACTGAAGCTTTCTTT

J gene: TRBJ2-7
D gene: -
clone size: once
V gene: TRBV4-3
CDR3 protein: CASSQRRQESYEQYF
CDR3 DNA: TGCGCCAGCAGCCAAAGGAGACAGGAATCCTACGAGCAGTACTTC